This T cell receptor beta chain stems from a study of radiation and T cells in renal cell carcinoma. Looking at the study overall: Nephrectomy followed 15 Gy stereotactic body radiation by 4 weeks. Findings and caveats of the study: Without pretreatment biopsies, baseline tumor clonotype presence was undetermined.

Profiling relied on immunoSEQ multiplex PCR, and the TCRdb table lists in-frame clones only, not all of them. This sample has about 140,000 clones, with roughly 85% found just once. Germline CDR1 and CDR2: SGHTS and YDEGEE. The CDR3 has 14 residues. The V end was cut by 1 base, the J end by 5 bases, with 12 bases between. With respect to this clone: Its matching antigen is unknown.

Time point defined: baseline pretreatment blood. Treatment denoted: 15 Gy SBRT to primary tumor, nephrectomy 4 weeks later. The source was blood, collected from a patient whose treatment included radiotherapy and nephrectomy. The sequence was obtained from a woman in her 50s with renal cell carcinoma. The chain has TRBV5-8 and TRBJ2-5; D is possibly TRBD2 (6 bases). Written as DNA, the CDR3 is TGTGCCAGCAGCTTGAGACGGGAGTGGGAGACCCAGTACTTC. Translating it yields CASSLRREWETQYF.